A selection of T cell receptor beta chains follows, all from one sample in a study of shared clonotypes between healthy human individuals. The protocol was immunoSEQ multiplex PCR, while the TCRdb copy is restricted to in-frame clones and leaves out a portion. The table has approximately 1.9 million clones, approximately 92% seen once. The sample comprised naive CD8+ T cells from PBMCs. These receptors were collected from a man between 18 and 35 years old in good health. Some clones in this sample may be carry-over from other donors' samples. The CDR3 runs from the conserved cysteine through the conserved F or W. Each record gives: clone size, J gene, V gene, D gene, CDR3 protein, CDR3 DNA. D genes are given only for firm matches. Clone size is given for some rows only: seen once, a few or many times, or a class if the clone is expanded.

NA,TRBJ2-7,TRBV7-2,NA,CASSLGLATYEQYF,TGTGCCAGCAGCTTAGGGTTGGCTACCTACGAGCAGTACTTC
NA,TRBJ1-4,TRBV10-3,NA,CAIAALDGDEKLFF,TGTGCCATCGCCGCCCTGGACGGGGATGAAAAACTGTTTTTT
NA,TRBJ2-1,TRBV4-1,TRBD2,CASSHMTSGRTGNEQFF,TGCGCCAGCAGCCACATGACTAGCGGGAGAACGGGAAATGAGCAGTTCTTC
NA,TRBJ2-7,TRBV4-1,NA,CASSQAGPAYEQYF,TGCGCCAGCAGCCAAGCTGGGCCAGCCTACGAGCAGTACTTC
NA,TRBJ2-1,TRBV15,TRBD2,CATSRLAESSYNEQFF,TGTGCCACCAGCAGACTAGCGGAGAGCTCCTACAATGAGCAGTTCTTC
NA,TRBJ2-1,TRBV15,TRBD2,CATSTAGRGGNEQFF,TGTGCCACCAGCACCGCGGGGAGGGGTGGAAATGAGCAGTTCTTC
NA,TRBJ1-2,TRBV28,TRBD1,CASSLLTGTGPGYTF,TGTGCCAGCAGTTTACTTACTGGGACAGGACCCGGCTACACCTTC
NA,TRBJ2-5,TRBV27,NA,CASSLTPTFLETQYF,TGTGCCAGCAGTCTCACACCAACTTTTTTGGAGACCCAGTACTTC
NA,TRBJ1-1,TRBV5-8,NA,CASSYGTYNTEAFF,TGTGCCAGCAGCTACGGGACATATAACACTGAAGCTTTCTTT
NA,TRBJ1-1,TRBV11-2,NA,CASSETGNTEAFF,TGTGCCAGCAGCGAGACAGGGAACACTGAAGCTTTCTTT
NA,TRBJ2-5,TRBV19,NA,CASSIVWGQEETQYF,TGTGCCAGTAGTATAGTATGGGGGCAGGAAGAGACCCAGTACTTC
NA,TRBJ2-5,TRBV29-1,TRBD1,CSVTGQAGTQYF,TGCAGCGTTACCGGACAGGCAGGGACCCAGTACTTC
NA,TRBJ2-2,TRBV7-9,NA,CASSLERASGELFF,TGTGCCAGCAGCTTGGAGAGGGCATCCGGGGAGCTGTTTTTT
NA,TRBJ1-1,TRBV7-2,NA,CASSLVGRNTEAFF,TGTGCCAGCAGCTTAGTGGGGAGGAACACTGAAGCTTTCTTT
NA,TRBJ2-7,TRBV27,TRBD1,CASSPRTGSYEQYF,TGTGCCAGCAGCCCGAGGACAGGATCCTACGAGCAGTACTTC
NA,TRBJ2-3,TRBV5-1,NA,CASSSQPQGGTDTQYF,TGCGCCAGCAGCTCTCAACCTCAGGGAGGCACAGATACGCAGTATTTT
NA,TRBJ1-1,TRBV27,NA,CASSPIDGGRSAFF,TGTGCCAGCAGCCCTATTGACGGAGGGAGATCGGCTTTCTTT
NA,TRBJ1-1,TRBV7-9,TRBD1,CASSSTGIDTEAFF,TGTGCCAGCAGCTCGACAGGGATTGATACTGAAGCTTTCTTT
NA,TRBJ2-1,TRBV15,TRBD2,CATSREGTTYNEQFF,TGTGCCACCAGCCGGGAAGGGACTACCTACAATGAGCAGTTCTTC
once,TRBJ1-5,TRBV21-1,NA,CASSTRDRLIRGNQPQHF,TGTGCCAGCAGCACGAGGGACAGGCTTATACGTGGCAATCAGCCCCAGCATTTT
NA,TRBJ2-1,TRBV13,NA,CASSPMGLATRPEQFF,TGTGCCAGCAGCCCTATGGGCCTAGCGACCCGCCCTGAGCAGTTCTTC
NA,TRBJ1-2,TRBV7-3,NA,CASSLTEGSPGYTF,TGTGCCAGCAGCTTAACGGAAGGTTCTCCCGGCTACACCTTC
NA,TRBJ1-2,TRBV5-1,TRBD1,CASRGQDSGNGYTF,TGCGCCAGCAGGGGACAGGACAGTGGGAATGGCTACACCTTC
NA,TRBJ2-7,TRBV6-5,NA,CASSYERNLGYEQYF,TGTGCCAGCAGTTACGAGCGGAACCTAGGCTACGAGCAGTACTTC
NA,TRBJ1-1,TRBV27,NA,CASSLSVGGSAEAFF,TGTGCCAGCAGTTTAAGTGTCGGGGGCTCGGCTGAAGCTTTCTTT
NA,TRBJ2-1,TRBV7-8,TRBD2,CASSLALAGGSYNEQFF,TGTGCCAGCAGCTTAGCGCTAGCGGGAGGGTCCTACAATGAGCAGTTCTTC
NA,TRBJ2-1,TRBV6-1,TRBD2,CASRGSTSGSQQFF,TGTGCCAGCAGGGGCTCGACTAGCGGGAGTCAGCAGTTCTTC
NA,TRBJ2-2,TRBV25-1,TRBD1,CASSEWGQSTGELFF,TGTGCCAGCAGTGAATGGGGACAGTCAACCGGGGAGCTGTTTTTT
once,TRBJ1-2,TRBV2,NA,CASSEAGVRGYTF,TGTGCCAGCAGTGAAGCGGGGGTACGAGGCTACACCTTC